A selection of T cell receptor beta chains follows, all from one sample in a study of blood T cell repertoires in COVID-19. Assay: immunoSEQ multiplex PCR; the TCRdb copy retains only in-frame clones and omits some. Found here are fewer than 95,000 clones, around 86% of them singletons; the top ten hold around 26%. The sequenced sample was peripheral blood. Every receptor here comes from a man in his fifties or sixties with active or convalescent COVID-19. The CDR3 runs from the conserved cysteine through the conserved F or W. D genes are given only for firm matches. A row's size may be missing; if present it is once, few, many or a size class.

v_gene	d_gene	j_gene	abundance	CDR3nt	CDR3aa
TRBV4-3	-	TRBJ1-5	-	TGCGCCAGCAGCCAAGATCCGAGAGGCTTGGGCAATCAGCCCCAGCATTTT	CASSQDPRGLGNQPQHF
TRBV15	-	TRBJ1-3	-	TGTGCCACCAGCAGAGATTACAGCTCTGGAAACACCATATATTTT	CATSRDYSSGNTIYF
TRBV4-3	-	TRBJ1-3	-	TGCGCCAGCAGCCAGTTCAGGGGCACTGGAAACACCATATATTTT	CASSQFRGTGNTIYF
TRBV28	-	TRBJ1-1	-	TGTGCCAGCAGTGTCACAGGGTCTGAAGCTTTCTTT	CASSVTGSEAFF
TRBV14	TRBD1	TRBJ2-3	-	TGTGCCAGCAGCCATCCCACAGGGGGGAAGACAGATACGCAGTATTTT	CASSHPTGGKTDTQYF
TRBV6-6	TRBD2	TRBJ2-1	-	TGTGCCAGCAGTCCCCGGACTAGCGGGAGTTCCTTTCTTCCCTACAATGAGCAGTTCTTC	CASSPRTSGSSFLPYNEQFF
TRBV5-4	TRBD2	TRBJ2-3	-	TGTGCCAGCAGCCCGGGGACTAGCTTATGGTTAGATACGCAGTATTTT	CASSPGTSLWLDTQYF
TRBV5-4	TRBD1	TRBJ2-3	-	TGTGCCAGCAGCGCAGGGACAGCTAGGACAGATACGCAGTATTTT	CASSAGTARTDTQYF
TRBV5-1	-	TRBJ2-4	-	TGCGCCAGCAGCTTGGCCGGGGGCATTCAGTACTTC	CASSLAGGIQYF
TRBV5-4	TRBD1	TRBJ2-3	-	TGTGCCAGCAGTCCGACCCCGACAGGGGAAGGCACAGATACGCAGTATTTT	CASSPTPTGEGTDTQYF
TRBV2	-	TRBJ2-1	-	TGTGCCAGCAGTCAAAGTGACACTTACTCCTACAATGAGCAGTTCTTC	CASSQSDTYSYNEQFF
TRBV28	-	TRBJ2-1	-	TGTGCCAGCAGCGGACATTACGAATCGGATGAGCAGTTCTTC	CASSGHYESDEQFF
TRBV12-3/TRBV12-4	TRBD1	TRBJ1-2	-	TGTGCCAGCAGTTTGGACAGGGGGCTTTACTACACCTTC	CASSLDRGLYYTF
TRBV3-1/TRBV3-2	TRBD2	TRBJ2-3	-	TGTGCCAGCAGCCAAGGTCTATTAGCGGGAGGGTTTTTGTCAGATACGCAGTATTTT	CASSQGLLAGGFLSDTQYF
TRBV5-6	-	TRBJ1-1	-	TGTGCCAGCAGCTTGGTGGGCTATGGGGCGGCTTTCTTT	CASSLVGYGAAFF
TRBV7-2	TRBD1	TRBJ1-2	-	TGTGCCAGCAGCCCTAGGACAGGGGAGGCACATGGCTACACCTTC	CASSPRTGEAHGYTF
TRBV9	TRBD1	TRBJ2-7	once	TGTGCCAGCAGCCGATACACAGGGGGGATCTACGAGCAGTACTTC	CASSRYTGGIYEQYF
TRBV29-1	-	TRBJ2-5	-	TGCAGCGTTGTAAGGGGCGCGGATCAAGAGACCCAGTACTTC	CSVVRGADQETQYF
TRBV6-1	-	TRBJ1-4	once	TGTGCCAGCAGTGAAGCGTGGACACCAACTAATGAAAAACTGTTTTTT	CASSEAWTPTNEKLFF
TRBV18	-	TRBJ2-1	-	TGTGCCAGCTCCCCCCGGACAGACTCCTACAATGAGCAGTTCTTC	CASSPRTDSYNEQFF
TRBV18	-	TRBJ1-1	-	TGTGCCAGCTCACCCACGAGGGACACTGAAGCTTTCTTT	CASSPTRDTEAFF
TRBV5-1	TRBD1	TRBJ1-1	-	TGCGCCAGCAGCTTGGGACAGGGGGGGAACACTGAAGCTTTCTTT	CASSLGQGGNTEAFF
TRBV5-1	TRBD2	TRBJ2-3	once	TGCGCCAGCAGCTCGGGACTAGACGCAGATACGCAGTATTTT	CASSSGLDADTQYF
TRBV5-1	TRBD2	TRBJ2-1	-	TGCGCCAGCAGCATAGGACTAGCGCGCAATGAGCAGTTCTTC	CASSIGLARNEQFF
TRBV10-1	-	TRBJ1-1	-	TGCGCCAGCAGGGCAACGATGAACACTGAAGCTTTCTTT	CASRATMNTEAFF
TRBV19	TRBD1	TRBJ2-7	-	TGTGCCAGTAGTGGGAACCCAGACAGGGTAACGCAGTACTTC	CASSGNPDRVTQYF
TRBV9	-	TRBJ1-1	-	TGTGCCAGCAGCGGCCTGGGGGGAAGTGAAGCTTTCTTT	CASSGLGGSEAFF
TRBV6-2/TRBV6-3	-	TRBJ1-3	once	TGTGCCAGCAGTGTGACAGGAAGAAACACCATATATTTT	CASSVTGRNTIYF
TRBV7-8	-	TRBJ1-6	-	TGTGCCAGCAGCGCCGGAGGGTATAATTCACCCCTCCACTTT	CASSAGGYNSPLHF
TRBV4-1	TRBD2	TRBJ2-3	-	TGCGCCAGCAGCCCCGGCGTGGGAGGGGAACTTAGCACAGATACGCAGTATTTT	CASSPGVGGELSTDTQYF
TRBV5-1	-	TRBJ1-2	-	TGCGCCAGCAGCTTGGCAGGGGTTATAGGCTACACCTTC	CASSLAGVIGYTF
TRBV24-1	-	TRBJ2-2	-	TGTGCCACCAGTGCCCCTCGGGAGACCGGGGAGCTGTTTTTT	CATSAPRETGELFF
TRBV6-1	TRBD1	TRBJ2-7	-	TGTGCCAGCAGTGACCAGGGGGCGCCCCTCTACGAGCAGTACTTC	CASSDQGAPLYEQYF
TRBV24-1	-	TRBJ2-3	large	TGTGCCACCAGTGATGTTTCGAGGTCTCGCACAGATACGCAGTATTTT	CATSDVSRSRTDTQYF
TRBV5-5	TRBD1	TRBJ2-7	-	TGTGCCAGCAGCCCCGGGACAGGGAGGCTGCAGTACTTC	CASSPGTGRLQYF
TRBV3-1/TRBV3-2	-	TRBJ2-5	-	TGTGCCAGCAGCCCTCGGGGGGCGGGGCAAGAGACCCAGTACTTC	CASSPRGAGQETQYF
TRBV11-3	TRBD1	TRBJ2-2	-	TGTGCCAGCAGCCTGGACAGGATCAACACCGGGGAGCTGTTTTTT	CASSLDRINTGELFF
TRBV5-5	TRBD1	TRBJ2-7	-	TGTGCCAGCAGCTTGGCTTCTGGACAGGGGTCGCAGCAGTACTTC	CASSLASGQGSQQYF
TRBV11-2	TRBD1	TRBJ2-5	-	TGTGCCAGCAGCTTGGGTCCTCCGGGACAGGGTACAGAGACCCAGTACTTC	CASSLGPPGQGTETQYF
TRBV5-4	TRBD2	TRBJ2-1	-	TGTGCCAGCAGCCCTGACGGGACTAGCGGGAGGCATGAGCAGTTCTTC	CASSPDGTSGRHEQFF
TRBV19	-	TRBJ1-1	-	TGTGCCACTGCGGACAGACCGAACACTGAAGCTTTCTTT	CATADRPNTEAFF
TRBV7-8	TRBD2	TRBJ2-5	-	TGTGCCAGCAGCTTAGCGGGGGGGCTAGCGGGGAAATTAATTCAAGAGACCCAGTACTTC	CASSLAGGLAGKLIQETQYF
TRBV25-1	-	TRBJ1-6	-	TGTGCCAGCAGTGACGCAGGCTCTAATTCACCCCTCCACTTT	CASSDAGSNSPLHF
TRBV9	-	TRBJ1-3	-	TGTGCCAGCAGCGTGGGGGCGGATTTTGGAAACACCATATATTTT	CASSVGADFGNTIYF
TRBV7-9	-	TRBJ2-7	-	TGTGCCAGCAGCTTAAAACTCGGGAGCGAGCAGTACTTC	CASSLKLGSEQYF
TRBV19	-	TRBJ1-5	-	TGTGCCAGATATTCCCCGGGACAAGAGGCAACTGGGGCACTGTGTAGCAATCAGCCCCAGCATTTT	CARYSPGQEATGALCSNQPQHF
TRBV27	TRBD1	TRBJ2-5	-	TGTGCCAGCAGCGACCTAGGGGGCTCCCGTGAACAAGAGACCCAGTACTTC	CASSDLGGSREQETQYF
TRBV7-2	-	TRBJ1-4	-	TGTGCCAGCAGCTTAATAGGACAGGAAAAACTGTTTTTT	CASSLIGQEKLFF
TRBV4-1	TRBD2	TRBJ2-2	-	TGCGCCAGCAGCCAGAACGAACTAGCGGGTATCACCGGGGAGCTGTTTTTT	CASSQNELAGITGELFF
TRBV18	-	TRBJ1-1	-	TGTGCCAGCTCACCACCGGGGGGTTTTACTGAAGCTTTCTTT	CASSPPGGFTEAFF
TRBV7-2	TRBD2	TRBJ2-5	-	TGTGCCAGCAGCTATCGACTAGCGGGGGGGCCTGAGACCCAGTACTTC	CASSYRLAGGPETQYF
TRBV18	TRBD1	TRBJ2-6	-	TGTGCCAGCTCATTGAGGACAGGTGCTGACTCTGGGGCCAACGTCCTGACTTTC	CASSLRTGADSGANVLTF
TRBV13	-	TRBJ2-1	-	TGTGCCAGCAGCTTTCAAGCGTTAGGCAATGAGCAGTTCTTC	CASSFQALGNEQFF